Given below is one T cell receptor (beta chain) in context. What it recognizes is unknown. Sequencing used immunoSEQ multiplex PCR; TCRdb keeps in-frame clones, though not all of them. The sample has 170,000 or so clones; 66% are singletons. The V gene lost 3 bases and the J gene lost 5 bases, with 12 bases spanning the gap. In germline, CDR1 is MNHEY, CDR2 SMNVEV (reference sequence). CDR3 length: 14 residues. This sample was included in a study of shared clonotypes between healthy human individuals. Across the whole study: The people who gave samples were two women and three men aged 18 to 49.

Study-wide points: Compared with clonotypes that all four donors shared, non-shared clonotypes had lower generation probabilities.

The clonotype originates from a man under 40 in good health. Sequences were obtained from memory CD4+ T cells sorted from blood. The subset denotes: CD45RA-negative fraction. The chain uses TRBV27 and TRBJ2-3; tentative D call: TRBD2 (5 bases). CDR3 nucleotides: TGTGCCAGCAGTTTTCAGAGGGTGGGAGATACGCAGTATTTT. Translated, it gives CASSFQRVGDTQYF.